These 3 T cell receptor beta chains were all obtained from the same sample, sequenced in a study of blood T cells in healthy people across ages. A second roughly 6 to 12 cycle PCR used barcoded and J-beta primers. TCRdb passed the 5' RACE reads through MiXCR, listing each CDR3 protein once. The sample lists approximately 1.5 million distinct CDR3 sequences, around 36% occurring once. The source material was blood. Source of these receptors: a woman between 25 and 40 years old in good health.

This clonotype was recorded a few times. The chain has TRBV7-2 and TRBJ2-5; 7 bases match TRBD2. The germline gives CDR1 SGHTA, CDR2 FQGNSA. Trimming took 4 bases from V and 5 from J; bases not matched to a gene: 10. This CDR3 is built from 15 residues. The CDR3 protein is CASSSGLPHRETQYF. The CDR3 DNA reads as TGTGCCAGCAGCTCGGGACTACCTCACAGGGAGACCCAGTACTTC.

The chain uses TRBV6-4 and TRBJ2-3; D not resolved. This CDR3 comprises 15 residues. Looked up from germline, CDR1 is MRHNA and CDR2 is SNTAGT. With 4 bases removed from V and 2 bases from J, the gap between germline ends came to 13 bases. DNA for the CDR3: TGTGCCAGCAGTGTTGGGGTTACCTCCACAGATACGCAGTATTTT. Protein sequence: CASSVGVTSTDTQYF.

The chain recombines TRBV12-3 or TRBV12-4 with TRBJ2-3; no reliable D call. The CDR3 has 13 residues. The ends were cut back, 7 bases at V and 4 bases at J, with 12 bases in the middle. CDR3 sequence: CASITHGADTQYF. CDR3 nucleotide sequence: TGTGCCAGCATCACTCACGGCGCAGATACGCAGTATTTT.